This T cell receptor (beta chain) was found in a study of T cell responses to AZD1222 COVID-19 vaccine. About the study: Timing groups of about 4 and about 12 weeks for second doses were pooled. Study-level findings and limits: CD4 TCRs covered the whole spike, strongest at regions 160-218 and 743-854. At baseline, just a handful of AZD1222 recipients tested seropositive.

A word on this clone: Antigen specificity is unknown.

Produced via immunoSEQ multiplex PCR; TCRdb's table is partial and in-frame only. The sample has about 180,000 clones, 80% to 90% seen once. Germline values: CDR1 WNHNN, CDR2 SYGVQD (reference sequence). The CDR3 totals 17 residues. V gave up 1 base and J gave up 3 bases, with 16 bases separating them. The source is an adult in good health. The rearrangement uses TRBV10-1 and TRBJ2-1; D unclear. Sequencing was performed on peripheral blood, taken on day 0 of AZD1222 vaccination. The CDR3 loop is CASSEYGTVPGYNEQFF. DNA for the CDR3: TGCGCCAGCAGTGAGTACGGAACAGTGCCAGGCTACAATGAGCAGTTCTTC.